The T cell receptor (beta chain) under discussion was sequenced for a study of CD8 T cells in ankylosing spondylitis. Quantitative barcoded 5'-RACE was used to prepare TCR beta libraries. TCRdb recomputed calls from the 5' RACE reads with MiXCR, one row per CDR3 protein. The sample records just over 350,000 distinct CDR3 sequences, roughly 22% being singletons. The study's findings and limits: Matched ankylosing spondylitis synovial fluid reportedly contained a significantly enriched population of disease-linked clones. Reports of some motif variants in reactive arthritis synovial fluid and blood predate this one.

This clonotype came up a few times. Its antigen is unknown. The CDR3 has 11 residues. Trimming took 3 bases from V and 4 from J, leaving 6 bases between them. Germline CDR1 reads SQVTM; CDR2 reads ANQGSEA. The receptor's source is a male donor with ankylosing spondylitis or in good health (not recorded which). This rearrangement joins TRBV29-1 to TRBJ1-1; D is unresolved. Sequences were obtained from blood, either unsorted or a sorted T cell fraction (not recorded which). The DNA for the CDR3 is TGCAGCGTTGAGAGTGGCACTGAAGCTTTCTTT. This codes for CSVESGTEAFF.